This is a list of T cell receptor beta chains from one sample in a study of beta chain features in type 1 diabetes. Generated by immunoSEQ multiplex PCR, the TCRdb table keeps only in-frame clones and is missing some. The table shows about 140,000 clones, with about a tenth occurring only once. The sample was central memory CD4+ T cells from blood. The receptor source for this set is a woman aged 40 to 55 in good health. Each CDR3 is given with its conserved first and last residue. The D gene is left open where the match is weak. Where a row states a size, it is once, few, many or the class of an expanded clone; other rows omit it.

D gene: .
V gene: TRBV7-2
clone size: many
CDR3 length: 16
J gene: TRBJ2-5
CDR3 DNA: TGTGCCAGCAGCGCCCAAGAAGGTGGGCTGGGCTTTGCCCAGTACTTC
CDR3 protein: CASSAQEGGLGFAQYF

D gene: .
V gene: TRBV5-1
clone size: many
CDR3 length: 14
J gene: TRBJ2-5
CDR3 DNA: TGCGCCAGCAGCTTGGGACAGGTAGGAGAGACCCAGTACTTC
CDR3 protein: CASSLGQVGETQYF

D gene: TRBD2
V gene: TRBV13
clone size: many
CDR3 length: 16
J gene: TRBJ2-3
CDR3 DNA: TGTGCCAGCAGCTTAGGCGCACTAGCGGGGTCAGATACGCAGTATTTT
CDR3 protein: CASSLGALAGSDTQYF

D gene: .
V gene: TRBV5-4
clone size: .
CDR3 length: 14
J gene: TRBJ2-7
CDR3 DNA: TGTGCCAGCAGCTTGGTTGGGACTCCCAACGAGCAGTACTTC
CDR3 protein: CASSLVGTPNEQYF

D gene: TRBD1
V gene: TRBV6-5
clone size: .
CDR3 length: 15
J gene: TRBJ2-7
CDR3 DNA: TGTGCCAGCAGTTACAACCGGGACAGAGCCTACGAGCAGTACTTC
CDR3 protein: CASSYNRDRAYEQYF

D gene: .
V gene: TRBV6-6
clone size: .
CDR3 length: 14
J gene: TRBJ1-2
CDR3 DNA: TGTGCCAGCACCTCAGGGCCCCCTAACTATGGCTACACCTTC
CDR3 protein: CASTSGPPNYGYTF

D gene: TRBD1
V gene: TRBV5-1
clone size: .
CDR3 length: 15
J gene: TRBJ1-2
CDR3 DNA: TGCGCCAGCACCCTGGCGTGGCAGGGGGCCGGGGGCTACACCTTC
CDR3 protein: CASTLAWQGAGGYTF

D gene: .
V gene: TRBV5-1
clone size: .
CDR3 length: 13
J gene: TRBJ1-1
CDR3 DNA: TGCGCCAGCAGCTTGACGAGGGGGACTGAAGCTTTCTTT
CDR3 protein: CASSLTRGTEAFF

D gene: TRBD1
V gene: TRBV7-9
clone size: once
CDR3 length: 15
J gene: TRBJ1-2
CDR3 DNA: TGTGCCAGCAGCTTTGGACAGGGGATTAACTATGGCTACACCTTC
CDR3 protein: CASSFGQGINYGYTF

D gene: .
V gene: TRBV2
clone size: .
CDR3 length: 15
J gene: TRBJ2-4
CDR3 DNA: TGTGCCAGCAGTGGACAGGTGGGAGCCAAAAACATTCAGTACTTC
CDR3 protein: CASSGQVGAKNIQYF

D gene: TRBD1
V gene: TRBV5-1
clone size: .
CDR3 length: 16
J gene: TRBJ2-5
CDR3 DNA: TGCGCCAGCAGCCTAGACAGGGGGCGAAGGGAAGAGACCCAGTACTTC
CDR3 protein: CASSLDRGRREETQYF

D gene: .
V gene: TRBV7-2
clone size: few
CDR3 length: 15
J gene: TRBJ2-5
CDR3 DNA: TGTGCCAGCAGCTTAGCGCGTCGAGTAGTAGAGACCCAGTACTTC
CDR3 protein: CASSLARRVVETQYF

D gene: .
V gene: TRBV19
clone size: few
CDR3 length: 15
J gene: TRBJ2-3
CDR3 DNA: TGTGCCAGTAGTATCAGTGGCGGGGGCACAGATACGCAGTATTTT
CDR3 protein: CASSISGGGTDTQYF

D gene: .
V gene: TRBV6-5
clone size: .
CDR3 length: 14
J gene: TRBJ1-2
CDR3 DNA: TGTGCCAGCAGTTATAGCAGGGTGCCCCTTCGATACACCTTC
CDR3 protein: CASSYSRVPLRYTF

D gene: .
V gene: TRBV7-6
clone size: few
CDR3 length: 13
J gene: TRBJ1-4
CDR3 DNA: TGTGCCAGCAGCCCCGCGGCTAATGAAAAACTGTTTTTT
CDR3 protein: CASSPAANEKLFF

D gene: TRBD2
V gene: TRBV27
clone size: .
CDR3 length: 16
J gene: TRBJ2-7
CDR3 DNA: TGTGCCAGCAGTTCCCCTTCAGCGGGGACCACCTACGAGCAGTACTTC
CDR3 protein: CASSSPSAGTTYEQYF

D gene: .
V gene: TRBV21-1
clone size: few
CDR3 length: 17
J gene: TRBJ2-7
CDR3 DNA: TGTGCCAGCAGCCAAGGCCCCGGCGGGTCAAACTCCTACGAGCAGTACTTC
CDR3 protein: CASSQGPGGSNSYEQYF

D gene: TRBD1
V gene: TRBV11-2
clone size: few
CDR3 length: 14
J gene: TRBJ1-2
CDR3 DNA: TGTGCCAGCAGCGTACAGACAGGGAACTATGGCTACACCTTC
CDR3 protein: CASSVQTGNYGYTF

D gene: TRBD1
V gene: TRBV11-2
clone size: .
CDR3 length: 13
J gene: TRBJ1-1
CDR3 DNA: TGTGCCAGCAGCTTTTACAGGGGAGCTGAAGCTTTCTTT
CDR3 protein: CASSFYRGAEAFF

D gene: .
V gene: TRBV4-3
clone size: many
CDR3 length: 14
J gene: TRBJ1-2
CDR3 DNA: TGCGCCAGCAGCCAAGACAGGAGGACCTATGGCTACACCTTC
CDR3 protein: CASSQDRRTYGYTF

D gene: .
V gene: TRBV9
clone size: many
CDR3 length: 14
J gene: TRBJ2-7
CDR3 DNA: TGTGCCAGCAGCGCCCAGACAGACTCCTACGAGCAGTACTTC
CDR3 protein: CASSAQTDSYEQYF

D gene: TRBD2
V gene: TRBV9
clone size: .
CDR3 length: 14
J gene: TRBJ2-5
CDR3 DNA: TGTGCCAGCAGCGCTAGCGGGGGGCAGGAGACCCAGTACTTC
CDR3 protein: CASSASGGQETQYF

D gene: TRBD1
V gene: TRBV5-4
clone size: .
CDR3 length: 15
J gene: TRBJ1-2
CDR3 DNA: TGTGCCAGCAGCTTGGCCCTAGACAGGGACTATGGCTACACCTTC
CDR3 protein: CASSLALDRDYGYTF

D gene: .
V gene: TRBV5-6
clone size: few
CDR3 length: 14
J gene: TRBJ1-2
CDR3 DNA: TGTGCCAGCAGCTTGGACAGGGCGGGCTATGGCTACACCTTC
CDR3 protein: CASSLDRAGYGYTF

D gene: TRBD2
V gene: TRBV4-3
clone size: .
CDR3 length: 16
J gene: TRBJ2-1
CDR3 DNA: TGCGCCAGCAGCCATTCCGGGACTAGCGGTTACAATGAGCAGTTCTTC
CDR3 protein: CASSHSGTSGYNEQFF

D gene: .
V gene: TRBV5-1
clone size: .
CDR3 length: 14
J gene: TRBJ2-7
CDR3 DNA: TGCGCCAGCAAAGAGGTAGGGAGCTCCTACGAGCAGTACTTC
CDR3 protein: CASKEVGSSYEQYF

D gene: TRBD1
V gene: TRBV9
clone size: few
CDR3 length: 17
J gene: TRBJ1-1
CDR3 DNA: TGTGCCAGCAGCGTGACGGGACAGATGAATCGGCACACTGAAGCTTTCTTT
CDR3 protein: CASSVTGQMNRHTEAFF

D gene: .
V gene: TRBV27
clone size: few
CDR3 length: 13
J gene: TRBJ1-1
CDR3 DNA: TGTGCCAGCAGTCCCAAACTCGACAGGGAAGCTTTCTTT
CDR3 protein: CASSPKLDREAFF

D gene: .
V gene: TRBV29-1
clone size: many
CDR3 length: 12
J gene: TRBJ2-3
CDR3 DNA: TGCAGCTTTACAGAGAGCACAGATACGCAGTATTTT
CDR3 protein: CSFTESTDTQYF

D gene: TRBD1
V gene: TRBV5-1
clone size: once
CDR3 length: 20
J gene: TRBJ2-6
CDR3 DNA: TGCGCCAGCAGTACACCAACCGACAGGGAACCCTCCTCTGGGGCCAACGTCCTGACTTTC
CDR3 protein: CASSTPTDREPSSGANVLTF

D gene: .
V gene: TRBV19
clone size: few
CDR3 length: 15
J gene: TRBJ1-5
CDR3 DNA: TGTGCCAGTAGTCCCCAGTGGCTGGGCAATCAGCCCCAGCATTTT
CDR3 protein: CASSPQWLGNQPQHF

D gene: .
V gene: TRBV2
clone size: few
CDR3 length: 12
J gene: TRBJ1-2
CDR3 DNA: TGTGCCAGCAAGCAGGGCCAGGGAGGCTACACCTTC
CDR3 protein: CASKQGQGGYTF

D gene: TRBD1
V gene: TRBV5-1
clone size: .
CDR3 length: 18
J gene: TRBJ2-6
CDR3 DNA: TGCGCCAGCAGCTTGGTTAGGACAGGGGGCTCTGGGGCCAACGTCCTGACTTTC
CDR3 protein: CASSLVRTGGSGANVLTF